This TCR beta chain was sequenced for a study of T cells in women clearing cervical HPV infection (dated 2018 in TCRdb). As for the study more broadly: The cases were some 26 women with histologically confirmed HPV16-related CIN3 or worse, and 2 of those women had invasive cancers. The controls were about 26 women whose single incident HPV16 infection cleared within 12 months with no development of precancer or cancer. Blood from cases was drawn at the visit where the lesion was first identified, while blood from controls was drawn once the infection was no longer detected. For cases, the median interval between lesion detection and blood sampling was more than 130 days, with an interquartile range of roughly 85 to 210 days. Because only a few women had HLA typing data, the possibility that HLA type acted as a confounder could not be ruled out. Nested within Costa Rica's Guanacaste HPV Natural History Study, an exploratory proof-of-principle case-control study compared TCR repertoires across cervical HPV16 outcomes. Cases and controls were matched on year of sample collection and on age within five years. A median age of roughly 33 years was observed in cases versus 38 in controls, and no significant differences in baseline characteristics were found. The parent cohort enrolled approximately 9,200 women aged 18 or older in Guanacaste, Costa Rica, during about 1992 to 1994 and followed them for less than 9 years. As quality controls, five blinded duplicates were added to each group, bringing the total to 60 or so samples made up of 50 or so participants and approximately ten replicates.

A remark on this clone: Its cognate antigen has yet to be identified. The read comes to an end 3 residues before the CDR3 does, leaving the germline J gene to fill in the end.

Every participant had a single incident cervical HPV16 infection, and prevalent HPV16 infections were excluded. Cervical HPV DNA was detected with MY09/MY11 PCR, and genotyping was done by dot-blot hybridization. Approximately 15 mL of heparinized blood were centrifuged, and the buffy coat was aliquoted, frozen at -30°C, then stored at -80°C. QIAGEN kits were used to extract genomic DNA from buffy coat specimens. TCR beta CDR3 regions were amplified by multiplex PCR from an average of about 1,100 ng genomic DNA per sample using the immunoSEQ assay. Primer bias was corrected in the assay by using a complete synthetic TCR repertoire to establish an amplification baseline. Amplicons were sequenced on the Illumina platform. Concerning the study's data processing: Error correction of the sequences involved clustering with frequency ratios plus a modified nearest-neighbor algorithm, after which the sequences were analyzed in the immunoSEQ Analyzer using IMGT gene definitions. At each rarefaction depth, TCR richness and evenness were averaged across 20 rarefaction repeats, and samples with fewer sequences than that depth were excluded. Wilcoxon rank sum tests with FDR correction were used to compare relative abundances of V, D and J genes between the groups. In the blinded duplicates, the intraclass correlation was approximately 95% for TCR richness and averaged about 79% across 66 gene segments. TCRdb mirrors the immuneACCESS table, restricted to in-frame sequences. Some clones are absent from its copies; in checked studies, under half trace to an unresolved V gene, and the reason for the others is unknown. From that table come the V and J calls and clone size; the DNA was used to work out D and trimming. The table for this sample shows about 45,000 clones. The leading ten clones occupy approximately 1.3% of the sample.

On the study overall, not on this receptor specifically: Cases were distinguished from controls with an estimated AUC of approximately 0.83 by random forest classifiers combining richness and V gene abundances. Because the number of T cells per sample was unknown, the richness differences could reflect varying T-cell content rather than repertoire biology. TRBV6-7 relative abundance was lower in cases than in controls (approximately 0.11% versus 0.16%; Bonferroni P = 0.0008). Because of the cross-sectional design, the study could not determine whether the associations came before infection or resulted from infection, and neither effector/memory subsets nor HPV-specific T cells were isolated. Across sequencing depths, CIN3+ cases showed significantly higher TCR repertoire richness than controls, but evenness did not differ between the groups.

Via the germline V gene, CDR1 is SGHTA and CDR2 FQGNSA. The CDR3, from cysteine to phenylalanine, totals 13 residues. The DNA has 30 bases, all within the CDR3, and is read from base 1. The rearrangement joined TRBV7-2 to TRBJ2-3; a tentative D match to TRBD1 spans 7 bases. The sequencing input was blood buffy coat. The receptor was isolated from a woman between 18 and 75 years old with a cervical HPV16 infection that either progressed to CIN3+ or cleared (not recorded which). CDR3 bases read: TGTGCCAGCACCCAATCAGGGGGGTTCACG. Its protein reads: CASTQSGGFT. The full-length CDR3 reads as CASTQSGGFTQYF. Reference TRBV7-2 and TRBJ2-3 proteins supply the regions before and after the CDR3; the full variable domain is: GAGVSQSPSNKVTEKGKDVELRCDPISGHTALYWYRQSLGQGLEFLIYFQGNSAPDKSGLPSDRFSAERTGGSVSTLTIQRTQQEDSAVYLCASTQSGGFTQYFGPGTRLTVL.